The next 2 T cell receptor beta chains were all read from a single sample in a study of blood T cell repertoires in COVID-19. The method was immunoSEQ multiplex PCR; TCRdb's version includes in-frame clones alone and lacks a portion of them. The data show some 460,000 clones, with roughly 85% seen just once and just under 2% held by the top ten. The specimen was PBMCs or T cells enriched from blood (not recorded which). These receptors all stem from a young woman with acute COVID-19.

The rearrangement joins TRBV4-1 to TRBJ2-2, with D unclear. Germline CDR1 and CDR2: MGHRA and YSYEKL. The CDR3 covers 14 residues. Trimming removed 4 bases from V and 6 bases from J, with 12 bases in between. In DNA form, the CDR3 reads TGCGCCAGCAGCCTGTCGATTTCAGCCGGGGAGCTGTTTTTT. This encodes CASSLSISAGELFF.

The V gene is TRBV15, the J gene TRBJ1-5, with 7 nucleotides matching TRBD1. The CDR3 covers 14 residues. The junction had 3 bases not matched to a gene; V was cut back by 3 bases and J by 4 bases. Germline CDR1 is LNHNV and CDR2 is YYDKDF (reference sequence). The CDR3 is CATSSKQGNQPQHF. DNA of the CDR3: TGTGCCACCAGCAGTAAACAGGGGAATCAGCCCCAGCATTTT.